Described below is a single T cell receptor beta chain sequence and its context. The data are from a study of blood T cell repertoires in COVID-19. The overall study: PBMCs, B-cell-depleted T cells, or T cells were the source of the cDNA or gDNA that made up the material.

The germline V gene encodes CDR1 SGHRS and CDR2 YFSETQ. Trimming took 1 base from V and 4 from J, leaving 12 bases between them. This CDR3 comprises 14 residues. Original methodology: Scientists estimated how many nucleated cells there were by amplifying reference gene primers. Some clones are missing from TCRdb's copy, which holds only in-frame ones; the method was immunoSEQ multiplex PCR. For V, J and clone size, that table is used; D and trimming come from the DNA. The sample holds fewer than 350,000 clones, 86% seen once. Seattle patients were enrolled while actively infected and followed longitudinally.

The clonotype was recovered from a woman aged 25 to 39 with COVID-19, enrolled during active disease. This rearrangement joins TRBV5-1 to TRBJ2-7; weak D call: TRBD2 (6 bases). Sequencing was performed on peripheral blood. The DNA for the CDR3 is TGCGCCAGCAGCTTGTCGGGACTGGATTACGAGCAGTACTTC. Translation gives CASSLSGLDYEQYF.